This entry lists 30 T cell receptor beta chains sequenced from one sample in a study of CD4 T cells in relation to SARS-CoV-2 and coronaviruses. The antigens of these receptors remain unknown. The assay was immunoSEQ multiplex PCR, and TCRdb's table has in-frame clones only and misses some. The data hold about 21,000 clones, with about 70% observed a single time. CD4+ T cells from unexposed donors were obtained before the COVID-19 pandemic (2011-2018). After roughly ten days of culture, CD4+ T cells were isolated. Sequenced material: CD4+ T cells from PBMCs, cultured in vitro. The receptors shown here come from a human donor in good health.

This clone came up a few times. The rearrangement links TRBV4-3 to TRBJ1-1; no clear D. CDR3 length equals 16 residues. CDR1 LGHNA and CDR2 YSLEER come from the germline V gene. Deletions cut 1 base from V and 1 base from J, with 13 bases between. The CDR3 here is CASSQASTRGNTEAFF. CDR3 sequence (DNA): TGCGCCAGCAGCCAAGCGTCAACACGGGGGAACACTGAAGCTTTCTTT.

V and J are TRBV10-3 and TRBJ1-1; 12 bases agree with TRBD1. Germline loops: CDR1 ENHRY, CDR2 SYGVKD. V lost 6 bases and J lost 0; bases outside the gene matches: 2. The CDR3 is 15 residues long. CDR3 bases: TGTGCCATCAGGGGACAGGGGGCGGTGAACACTGAAGCTTTCTTT. This gives the protein CAIRGQGAVNTEAFF.

The chain employs TRBV9 and TRBJ1-5; D uncertain. Trimming removed 4 bases from V and 0 bases from J, with 11 bases in between. This CDR3 contains 15 residues. CDR1 is SGDLS and CDR2 is YYNGEE in the germline V gene. The CDR3 DNA reads TGTGCCAGCAGCCCCCGCGGGTTTAGCAATCAGCCCCAGCATTTT. This codes for CASSPRGFSNQPQHF.

The chain has TRBV5-1 and TRBJ1-2; D possibly corresponds to TRBD1 (6 bases). Trimming removed 4 bases at V and 8 bases at J, with 18 bases between. The germline CDR1 and CDR2 sequences are SGHRS and YFSETQ. The CDR3 runs to 14 residues. CDR3: CASSASGTSGGYTF. In nucleotides, the CDR3 is TGCGCCAGCAGCGCCTCCGGGACATCAGGCGGCTACACCTTC.

This chain joins TRBV29-1 and TRBJ2-7; tentative D call: TRBD2 (5 bases). Per germline, CDR1 SQVTM and CDR2 ANQGSEA. V shed 4 bases and J shed 3 bases, with 7 bases lying between them. The CDR3 loop spans 11 amino acids. CDR3 loop: CSVGEGYEQYF. CDR3 coding DNA: TGCAGCGTTGGAGAGGGCTACGAGCAGTACTTC.

V gene TRBV4-1 combines with J gene TRBJ2-1; the D gene is possibly TRBD2 (7 bases). The CDR3 is 14 amino acids. Germline CDR1 reads MGHRA; CDR2 reads YSYEKL. Trimming took 0 bases from V and 9 from J, leaving 12 bases between them. In DNA, the CDR3 is TGCGCCAGCAGCCAAGAGAGGGGGGGAATTGAGCAGTTCTTC. Translated, it gives CASSQERGGIEQFF.

This clone was found a few times. V and J are TRBV5-4 and TRBJ2-3, with D unresolved. This CDR3 has 14 residues. Germline values: CDR1 SGHNT, CDR2 YYREEE (reference sequence). Deletions cut 0 bases from V and 0 bases from J, with 5 bases between. CDR3: CASSLDSSTDTQYF. CDR3 in DNA: TGTGCCAGCAGCTTGGATTCTAGCACAGATACGCAGTATTTT. Full variable domain (outside the CDR3, taken from reference TRBV5-4 and TRBJ2-3): ETGVTQSPTHLIKTRGQQVTLRCSSQSGHNTVSWYQQALGQGPQFIFQYYREEENGRGNFPPRFSGLQFPNYSSELNVNALELDDSALYLCASSLDSSTDTQYFGPGTRLTVL.

The sample holds one count of this clone. V is TRBV5-6 and J is TRBJ1-3, with 7 nucleotides matching TRBD1. Trimming at V came to 5 bases and at J to 2 bases, leaving 4 bases not matched to a gene. Looked up from germline, CDR1 is SGHDT and CDR2 is YYEEEE. The CDR3 has 14 residues. This CDR3 is CASRQTGAGNTIYF. DNA of the CDR3: TGTGCCAGCAGACAAACAGGGGCTGGAAACACCATATATTTT.

The chain employs TRBV18 and TRBJ2-3; 7 bases fit TRBD2. In germline, CDR1 is KGHSH, CDR2 LQKENI. The CDR3 extends over 17 amino acids. Trimming cost V 3 bases and J 2 bases; bases outside gene matches: 11. The CDR3, as DNA: TGTGCCAGCTCACCGCTGGGAGGGAGGGAGCTCACAGATACGCAGTATTTT. It translates to CASSPLGGRELTDTQYF.

The genes are TRBV30 and TRBJ1-1; D is uncertain. V lost 0 bases to trimming and J lost 0 bases, with 8 bases between them. The CDR3 sequence is 14 residues long. The germline CDR1 and CDR2 sequences are GTSNPN and SVGIG (reference sequence). The CDR3 bases are TGTGCCTGGAGTGTACCAGGTCTGAACACTGAAGCTTTCTTT. Amino acids: CAWSVPGLNTEAFF.

The chain employs TRBV5-8 and TRBJ1-5, with TRBD1 as a possible D gene (6 bases). The V gene lost 1 base and the J gene lost 4 bases, with 12 bases spanning the gap. The CDR3 is made up of 15 amino acids. Germline CDR1 reads SGHTS; CDR2 reads YDEGEE. DNA for the CDR3: TGTGCCAGCAGCTTGAGTCAGGGGTATAATCAGCCCCAGCATTTT. Its protein is CASSLSQGYNQPQHF.

The rearrangement joins TRBV18 to TRBJ2-7; D remains ambiguous. V was trimmed by 3 bases and J by 1 base, leaving 13 bases between them. The CDR3 length is 15 residues. Germline V gives CDR1 KGHSH, CDR2 LQKENI. CDR3 amino acids: CASSPPIGRSYEQYF. The DNA for the CDR3 is TGTGCCAGCTCACCTCCCATAGGCAGGTCCTACGAGCAGTACTTC.

The chain combines TRBV6-5 with TRBJ1-2, with 7 bases aligning to TRBD1. The CDR3 is made up of 13 amino acids. The trim removed 8 bases at V and 5 bases at J, leaving 8 bases unmatched. Germline V gene lookup returns CDR1 MNHEY and CDR2 SVGAGI. CDR3 protein: CASGQGGNYGYTF. The CDR3 DNA reads TGTGCCAGCGGCCAGGGGGGGAATTATGGCTACACCTTC.

This rearrangement joins TRBV2 to TRBJ2-2; D gene ambiguous. This CDR3 spans 14 amino acids. Trimming shortened V by 6 bases and J by 5 bases, and 13 bases separated the two germline ends. Per the germline V gene, CDR1 is SNHLY and CDR2 is FYNNEI. This CDR3 reads CASRPRTKTGELFF. DNA for the CDR3: TGTGCCAGCAGACCCAGGACCAAGACCGGGGAGCTGTTTTTT.

The chain links TRBV20-1 to TRBJ2-1; D remains ambiguous. The germline V and J ends were trimmed by 3 bases and 5 bases, with 5 bases remaining between them. This CDR3 spans 11 amino acids. In germline, CDR1 is DFQATT, CDR2 SNEGSKA (reference sequence). CDR3 sequence: CSASINNEQFF. CDR3 nucleotides: TGCAGTGCTAGTATAAACAATGAGCAGTTCTTC.

V and J are TRBV2 and TRBJ2-3; 8 bases agree with TRBD1. The CDR3 length is 14 residues. CDR1 SNHLY and CDR2 FYNNEI come from the germline V gene. V shed 4 bases and J 5 bases; nucleotides not matched to a gene: 5. The CDR3 DNA follows: TGTGCCAGCAGTGTGCAGGGGGCTATAGATACGCAGTATTTT. It is translated as CASSVQGAIDTQYF.

The chain employs TRBV4-1 and TRBJ1-2; D is uncertain. Germline CDR1 is MGHRA and CDR2 is YSYEKL. Trimming took off 4 bases at V and 5 bases at J, with 20 bases between the two ends. The CDR3 loop spans 16 amino acids. The CDR3 bases are TGCGCCAGCAGCCCCAACCTGGCGGGTCCGTCATATGGCTACACCTTC. Its protein product is CASSPNLAGPSYGYTF.

This rearrangement joins TRBV7-9 to TRBJ2-5; 14 bases line up with TRBD2. J lost 1 base, V lost 5 bases, and 6 bases had no gene match. This CDR3 contains 17 residues. Germline assignment: CDR1 SEHNR and CDR2 FQNEAQ (reference sequence). The CDR3 sequence: CASSPRTSGGIQETQYF. CDR3 in DNA: TGTGCCAGCAGCCCGCGGACTAGCGGGGGGATCCAAGAGACCCAGTACTTC.

There are a few counts of this clone. CDR3 protein: CASSPRTGVGTEAFF. CDR3 nucleotide sequence: TGTGCCAGCAGCCCCCGGACAGGGGTTGGCACTGAAGCTTTCTTT. This sequence joins TRBV9 and TRBJ1-1, with TRBD1 identical over 9 bases. Germline V gives CDR1 SGDLS, CDR2 YYNGEE. The length of the CDR3 is 15 residues. The J segment lost 4 bases and the V segment lost 4 bases, leaving 8 bases of the junction unmatched.

This chain connects TRBV5-1 to TRBJ2-1; possible D gene TRBD2, 6 bases. V gave up 1 base and J gave up 5 bases, with 31 bases separating them. The CDR3 consists of 21 residues. The germline gives CDR1 SGHRS, CDR2 YFSETQ. The CDR3 loop reads CASSLNRRDSRLWGVDNEQFF. The DNA for the CDR3 is TGCGCCAGCAGCTTGAACAGGAGAGACAGTCGTTTGTGGGGGGTGGACAATGAGCAGTTCTTC.

V and J are TRBV3-1 (or the pseudogene TRBV3-2) and TRBJ1-2, with D unclear. The germline gives CDR1 LGHDT, CDR2 YNNKEL (reference sequence). The CDR3 is 12 amino acids. V lost 10 bases to trimming and J lost 4 bases, with 13 bases between them. CDR3 DNA sequence: TGTGCCAAGCAGAAGGAGTCCTATGGCTACACCTTC. Encoded protein: CAKQKESYGYTF.

There are a few counts of this clone. This chain links TRBV5-6 with TRBJ1-5; TRBD1 matches 9 bases. CDR1 is SGHDT and CDR2 is YYEEEE in the germline V gene. This CDR3 spans 18 amino acids. The trim removed 1 base at V and 4 bases at J, leaving 12 bases unmatched. Written as DNA, the CDR3 is TGTGCCAGCAGCTTGTTCTCCGCGGGACAGGGTCGAAATCAGCCCCAGCATTTT. Translation: CASSLFSAGQGRNQPQHF.

This clone was recorded a few times. The chain employs TRBV7-2 and TRBJ1-3; no firm D call. V shed 3 bases and J shed 3 bases, with 6 bases lying between them. CDR1 is SGHTA and CDR2 is FQGNSA in the germline V gene. The CDR3 consists of 13 residues. Here the CDR3 DNA reads TGTGCCAGCAGCTTGGGCGATGGAAACACCATATATTTT. Its translation is CASSLGDGNTIYF.

This chain joins TRBV5-1 and TRBJ1-1; TRBD1 is a possible D gene (5 bases). This CDR3 comprises 13 residues. From germline, CDR1 is SGHRS and CDR2 YFSETQ. V was pared by 4 bases and J by 3 bases, with 10 bases between. DNA for the CDR3: TGCGCCAGCAGCCCCGGGGCGGACACTGAAGCTTTCTTT. It translates to CASSPGADTEAFF.

CDR3 nucleotides: TGTGCCAGCTATGAGGGGAACGCCTACGAGCAGTACTTC. Translating gives CASYEGNAYEQYF. The chain couples TRBV2 to TRBJ2-7; D could derive from TRBD1 or TRBD2 (5 bases each). V was clipped by 8 bases and J by 2 bases, with 13 bases between them. The CDR3 has 13 residues. Germline CDR1 is SNHLY and CDR2 is FYNNEI. The full variable domain, with the rest looked up from reference TRBV2 and TRBJ2-7, is EPEVTQTPSHQVTQMGQEVILRCVPISNHLYFYWYRQILGQKVEFLVSFYNNEISEKSEIFDDQFSVERPDGSNFTLKIRSTKLEDSAMYFCASYEGNAYEQYFGPGTRLTVT.

In its sample, this clone was seen once. The rearrangement joins TRBV7-9 to TRBJ1-3, with unresolved D. Germline V gives CDR1 SEHNR, CDR2 FQNEAQ (reference sequence). The germline V and J ends were trimmed by 4 bases and 0 bases, with 10 bases remaining between them. This CDR3 has 15 residues. The CDR3: CASSSGEFSGNTIYF. The CDR3 nucleotides read TGTGCCAGCAGCTCCGGGGAATTCTCTGGAAACACCATATATTTT.

The chain couples TRBV5-4 to TRBJ2-1; 7 nucleotides line up with TRBD2. The CDR3 has 16 residues. V was clipped by 3 bases and J by 7 bases; unmatched bases: 13. The germline gives CDR1 SGHNT, CDR2 YYREEE (reference sequence). In DNA form, the CDR3 reads TGTGCCAGCAGCTCCCCCCCTAGCGGTAGTGGTAATGAGCAGTTCTTC. It encodes CASSSPPSGSGNEQFF.

The chain combines TRBV30 with TRBJ2-7, with no clear D. V gave up 0 bases and J gave up 3 bases, with 6 bases separating them. The CDR3 sequence is 12 residues long. CDR1 GTSNPN and CDR2 SVGIG come from the germline V gene (reference sequence). The DNA of the CDR3 is TGTGCCTGGAGTGTATCAGTCTACGAGCAGTACTTC. Protein sequence: CAWSVSVYEQYF.

The chain uses TRBV7-9 and TRBJ2-3, with TRBD1 identical over 8 bases. The V and J ends lost 4 bases and 6 bases, in that order; junction bases with no gene match: 0. The CDR3 covers 12 residues. Germline lookup yields CDR1 SEHNR and CDR2 FQNEAQ (reference sequence). CDR3 sequence reads: CASSWTGDTQYF. The CDR3 bases are TGTGCCAGCAGCTGGACAGGGGATACGCAGTATTTT. Supplemented by reference TRBV7-9 and TRBJ2-3, the full variable domain reads DTGVSQNPRHKITKRGQNVTFRCDPISEHNRLYWYRQTLGQGPEFLTYFQNEAQLEKSRLLSDRFSAERPKGSFSTLEIQRTEQGDSAMYLCASSWTGDTQYFGPGTRLTVL.

The V and J genes are TRBV2 and TRBJ1-1, with D unclear. This CDR3 has 14 amino acids. From germline, CDR1 is SNHLY and CDR2 FYNNEI. Trimming stripped 2 bases from V and 1 base from J, with 8 bases between. The CDR3 DNA follows: TGTGCCAGCAGTGAATCCCCCGGGAACACTGAAGCTTTCTTT. Its translation: CASSESPGNTEAFF.